These T cell receptor beta chains were read from a single sample in a study of shared T cell receptors in the human thymus. The table came from immunoSEQ multiplex PCR; TCRdb's copy has only in-frame clones and leaves some out. This table has more than 550,000 clones, 70% to 90% appearing once. The same sample was also used in a study of human thymus T cells.

Sequenced input: thymocytes. The receptors derive from a girl under two years old with a congenital heart defect. Both conserved end residues are part of each CDR3. D genes are given only for firm matches. Expanded clones are given a class, and other clones once, few, many or no size at all.

v_call	d_call	j_call	clone_size	cdr3_nt	cdr3_aa
TRBV27	-	TRBJ1-4	-	TGTGCCAGCAAACCGGGCGGGTCTGCAACTAATGAAAAACTGTTTTTT	CASKPGGSATNEKLFF
TRBV19	-	TRBJ1-3	-	TGTGCCAGTAGTACCCTTCCTCAGGTGCTCTCTGGAAACACCATATATTTT	CASSTLPQVLSGNTIYF
TRBV5-1	TRBD1	TRBJ1-1	once	TGCGCCAGCAGCACCGCAGGGGGGAGTTCGGACACTGAAGCTTTCTTT	CASSTAGGSSDTEAFF
TRBV4-1	TRBD2	TRBJ2-7	-	TGCGCCAGCAGCGGCCGGGGGGGGCAATACGAGCAGTACTTC	CASSGRGGQYEQYF
TRBV5-1	TRBD1	TRBJ2-3	-	TGCGCCAGCAGCCAACAGGGGGCAGGGGAAAGGACAGATACGCAGTATTTT	CASSQQGAGERTDTQYF
TRBV27	TRBD1	TRBJ1-2	-	TGTGCCAGCAGTTGGGGACAGGGCAACTATGGCTACACCTTC	CASSWGQGNYGYTF
TRBV6-5	-	TRBJ1-1	-	TGTGCCAGCAGTTACTCCCAGGGGATGAACACTGAAGCTTTCTTT	CASSYSQGMNTEAFF
TRBV9	-	TRBJ2-1	-	TGTGCCAGCAGCGCGTCTCCAAAACGAGTAGAAAACAATGAGCAGTTCTTC	CASSASPKRVENNEQFF
TRBV4-1	TRBD1	TRBJ2-4	-	TGCGCCAGCAGCCAAGAACAGACAGGGGGCGAGAACATTCAGTACTTC	CASSQEQTGGENIQYF
TRBV6-5	TRBD1	TRBJ1-1	-	TGTGCCAGCAGTTACTCGGACAGGGGGGTTGAGACTGAAGCTTTCTTT	CASSYSDRGVETEAFF
TRBV27	-	TRBJ2-1	-	TGTGCCAGCAGTCCCGGGACTCAGTGGAATGAGCAGTTCTTC	CASSPGTQWNEQFF
TRBV2	-	TRBJ1-2	-	TGTGCCAGCAGTGAAGGCGGCAGGGTAGGATTAGACACCTTC	CASSEGGRVGLDTF
TRBV27	-	TRBJ1-6	-	TGTGCCAGCAGCTTGGGGCAGGCGGCAGGGCATAATTCACCCCTCCACTTT	CASSLGQAAGHNSPLHF
TRBV4-1	TRBD1	TRBJ1-2	-	TGCGCCAGCAGCCAAGCCCCTGGGACAGGGTATGGCTACACCTTC	CASSQAPGTGYGYTF
TRBV5-1	TRBD1	TRBJ1-3	-	TGCGCCAGCAGCGACCGACAGGGGTCCGGGGACACCATATATTTT	CASSDRQGSGDTIYF
TRBV7-6	TRBD1	TRBJ1-5	-	TGTGCCAGCAGCCCGCTGGGGACAGGGGGCTGGCCAGTTTATTTT	CASSPLGTGGWPVYF
TRBV28	-	TRBJ1-2	few	TGTGCCAGCAGCACGAACCGGGAGCGCGCTAACTATGGCTACACCTTC	CASSTNRERANYGYTF
TRBV4-1	-	TRBJ1-3	-	TGCGCCAGCAGCCAACCCCGGGGTGAGGGAAACACCATATATTTT	CASSQPRGEGNTIYF
TRBV28	-	TRBJ1-5	-	TGTGCCAGCAGTTTTATAGCCTGCCAAGTCAATCAGCCCCAGCATTTT	CASSFIACQVNQPQHF
TRBV27	TRBD2	TRBJ2-7	-	TGTGCCAGCAGTCACAATGATAGCGGGGGGGCCGGGTACGAGCAGTACTTC	CASSHNDSGGAGYEQYF
TRBV25-1	TRBD1	TRBJ1-5	-	TGTGCCAGCAGTGCGCTACAGGGGGATAGCAATCAGCCCCAGCATTTT	CASSALQGDSNQPQHF
TRBV15	-	TRBJ1-1	-	TGTGCCACCAGCAGAGAGCAGGGCGGGAACACTGAAGCTTTCTTT	CATSREQGGNTEAFF
TRBV2	-	TRBJ1-1	few	TGTGCCAGCAGTGAGACGGGGAACACTGAAGCTTTCTTT	CASSETGNTEAFF
TRBV9	TRBD2	TRBJ2-5	-	TGTGCCAGCAGCGGGATCCGGGGGACTAGCGGGGGGGAAAAGGAGCCCCAGTACTTC	CASSGIRGTSGGEKEPQYF
TRBV4-2	-	TRBJ2-1	once	TGTGCCAGCAGCCAAGAGCGGTCGTACCGGCCCTCCTACAATGAGCAGTTCTTC	CASSQERSYRPSYNEQFF
TRBV30	-	TRBJ2-1	-	TGTGCCTCCCTCTGGGAGGTCGGTCAGGACTACAATGAGCAGTTCTTC	CASLWEVGQDYNEQFF
TRBV14	TRBD1	TRBJ2-1	-	TGTGCCAGCAGCCGACCCGTTGGGACAGGGGGCATGAACGAGCAGTTCTTC	CASSRPVGTGGMNEQFF
TRBV19	-	TRBJ2-5	-	TGTGCCAGTAGTACAACAATACAACCAAACAGGGGAGGGACCCAGTACTTC	CASSTTIQPNRGGTQYF
TRBV19	TRBD1	TRBJ1-1	-	TGTGCCAGTAAGCAAGGAGGGGGACAGGGCATAGACATGAACACTGAAGCTTTCTTT	CASKQGGGQGIDMNTEAFF
TRBV2	TRBD1	TRBJ1-2	-	TGTGCCAGAAATCGGGGACAGCCTTTCTACACCTTC	CARNRGQPFYTF
TRBV25-1	-	TRBJ2-1	-	TGTGCCAGCGGAAAGAGCGGGAATGAGCAGTTCTTC	CASGKSGNEQFF
TRBV10-3	-	TRBJ2-1	-	TGTGCCATCAGTGTGGCGGGGGCCTCCTTCAATGAGCAGTTCTTC	CAISVAGASFNEQFF
TRBV7-9	TRBD1	TRBJ1-2	-	TGTGCCAGCAGCTCCCAACAGGGGGGGGATTTTAACTATGGCTACACCTTC	CASSSQQGGDFNYGYTF
TRBV28	TRBD1	TRBJ1-2	-	TGTGCCAGCAGTTTAGTGGGGACAGGGGAAGGCTACACCTTC	CASSLVGTGEGYTF
TRBV6-6	-	TRBJ2-6	-	TGTGCCAGCAGAACAATACACACCGTCAGCAACGTCCTGACTTTC	CASRTIHTVSNVLTF
TRBV4-1	TRBD1	TRBJ1-2	-	TGCGCCAGCAGCCAATTCCCCCAGGGGGCGCAGGGCTACACCTTC	CASSQFPQGAQGYTF
TRBV27	-	TRBJ1-2	-	TGTGCCAGCAGTTTGGGGCAAGCGAACTATGGCTACACCTTC	CASSLGQANYGYTF
TRBV5-4	-	TRBJ1-1	-	TGTGCCAGCAGTAGCGGGGAGACGAACACTGAAGCTTTCTTT	CASSSGETNTEAFF
TRBV28	TRBD1	TRBJ1-2	-	TGTGCCAGCAGTATCCTCCCCAGGGGGTATGGCTACACCTTC	CASSILPRGYGYTF
TRBV6-1	TRBD2	TRBJ2-5	-	TGTGCCAGCAGTGAGACTAGCGGGGGGGGAGAGACCCAGTACTTC	CASSETSGGGETQYF
TRBV7-9	TRBD1	TRBJ1-2	-	TGTGCCAGCAGCTTTCCGACAGGGGGAAGTCATGGCTACACCTTC	CASSFPTGGSHGYTF
TRBV4-3	-	TRBJ2-7	-	TGCGCCAGCAGCCAAGATCTGGAGTACGAGCAGTACTTC	CASSQDLEYEQYF
TRBV4-3	-	TRBJ1-2	-	TGCGCCAGCAGCCAAGTCGGCGGAGCGGCAGGGGAGGGTGGCTACACCTTC	CASSQVGGAAGEGGYTF
TRBV12-5	-	TRBJ1-5	-	TGTGCTAGTGGTTTGGTACTCGGGGGGCATAGCAATCAGCCCCAGCATTTT	CASGLVLGGHSNQPQHF
TRBV18	TRBD1	TRBJ2-7	once	TGTGCCAGCTCACAGAAGACAGGGCCCTACGAGCAGTACTTC	CASSQKTGPYEQYF
TRBV6-1	-	TRBJ1-2	-	TGTGCCAGCAGTGAAGCGTTTGTGCTGAGACATCCTAACTATGGCTACACCTTC	CASSEAFVLRHPNYGYTF
TRBV6-1	TRBD1	TRBJ1-3	-	TGTGCCACTCGACAGGGGCGATCTGGAAACACCATATATTTT	CATRQGRSGNTIYF
TRBV29-1	TRBD1	TRBJ2-4	-	TGCAGCGTTGGAACCGGGACAGGGTCGTCCAAAAACATTCAGTACTTC	CSVGTGTGSSKNIQYF
TRBV11-2	-	TRBJ1-2	few	TGTGCCAGCAGGCGGACTGACTCCCTGGGCGGCTACACCTTC	CASRRTDSLGGYTF
TRBV7-9	TRBD1	TRBJ1-1	-	TGTGCCAGCAGCTTAGATGCGGCAGGGGGTAAGGACACTGAAGCTTTCTTT	CASSLDAAGGKDTEAFF
TRBV15	-	TRBJ1-4	-	TGTGCCACCAGCAGAGATTTTTGGAGGGCGGCAACTAATGAAAAACTGTTTTTT	CATSRDFWRAATNEKLFF
TRBV11-2	TRBD2	TRBJ2-5	-	TGTGCCAGCAGCTTAGTTGTCCGCGGGGGAGGACAACAAGAGACCCAGTACTTC	CASSLVVRGGGQQETQYF
TRBV27	TRBD1	TRBJ1-5	-	TGTGCCAGCAGTTATGACAGGGGTGGACAGCCCCAGCATTTT	CASSYDRGGQPQHF
TRBV4-2	TRBD1	TRBJ2-3	-	TGTGCCAGCAGCCTAACCCCGGGACAGGGGGCCGCAACCCATACGCAGTATTTT	CASSLTPGQGAATHTQYF
TRBV2	TRBD1	TRBJ1-2	-	TGTGCCGGAGCCATGACAGGGCCCTATGGCTACACCTTC	CAGAMTGPYGYTF
TRBV6-4	-	TRBJ2-3	once	TGTGCCAGACTCGTCTCAAGCACAGATACGCAGTATTTT	CARLVSSTDTQYF
TRBV9	TRBD1	TRBJ2-2	-	TGTGCCAGCAGCGCCTTACCCCGGGACAGGGGGTCTCGGACCGGGGAGCTGTTTTTT	CASSALPRDRGSRTGELFF